Sequencing of this T cell receptor (beta chain) was carried out in a study of T cells expressing NK-cell markers. The overall study: Beta-chain profiling covered CD3+CD56+NKG2C+, CD3+CD56+NKG2C- and CD3+CD56-NKG2C+ sorted subsets.

Details on this clonotype: Its antigen is undetermined.

The TCR beta cDNA came from 5'RACE template switching with UMIs. Each CDR3 protein gets one entry in TCRdb, which reprocessed the 5' RACE reads and gives no DNA. The table for this sample gives some 140,000 distinct CDR3 sequences. The CDR3 has 14 residues. From germline, CDR1 is MNHEY and CDR2 SMNVEV (reference sequence). General study results and limits: Each of about six donors carried dominant NKG2C+ clonotypes accounting for about 1.0-8% of CD8+ T cells. In a few donors, dominant clonotypes made up about 25-65% of CD3+CD56-NKG2C+ cells.

The genes are TRBV27 and TRBJ1-1; as DNA is missing, the TRBD1 call by TCRdb cannot be tested. This receptor was taken from a woman aged 50 to 60 in good health. Sample: blood T cells: a sorted CD56 or NKG2C T cell subset, CD4+ or CD8+ T cells, or bulk PBMC T cells (not recorded which). The CDR3 reads CASSFSRGHTEAFF.